These 28 T cell receptor beta chains were sequenced from one sample in a study of CD8 T cells in ankylosing spondylitis. General study findings and limits: For ankylosing spondylitis blood, a TCR beta motif of roughly 8 highly homologous variants appeared characteristic.

Their recognized antigens are unknown. In TCRdb, the 5' RACE reads were re-called with MiXCR into one record per CDR3 protein. This sample has 250,000 to 350,000 distinct CDR3 sequences; less than 10% occur once, and the top ten carry just over 14%. Sequenced: blood, either unsorted or a sorted T cell fraction (not recorded which). The receptors come from a male donor with ankylosing spondylitis.

This chain joins TRBV12-3 or TRBV12-4 and TRBJ1-6; D uncertain. The CDR3 is 16 amino acids. The ends were cut back, 6 bases at V and 6 bases at J, with 18 bases in the middle. The DNA of the CDR3 is TGTGCCAGCAGCGAAAAGAACGGGTTCCTTAATTCACCCCTCCACTTT. It yields the protein CASSEKNGFLNSPLHF.

This clonotype was seen more than once but under ten times. The chain has TRBV24-1 and TRBJ2-3; D possibly uses TRBD1 or TRBD2 (5 bases each). CDR3 length: 15 residues. Looked up from germline, CDR1 is KGHDR and CDR2 is SFDVKD. The ends were cut back, 7 bases at V and 3 bases at J, with 16 bases in the middle. The CDR3 coding sequence is TGTGCCACCAGACCCGGACAAGGGGAGACAGATACGCAGTATTTT. Translating gives CATRPGQGETDTQYF.

V gene TRBV29-1 combines with J gene TRBJ1-1; perhaps TRBD1 as D (6 bases). Trimming took off 6 bases at V and 4 bases at J, with 18 bases between the two ends. The length of the CDR3 is 14 residues. CDR1 and CDR2 from the germline V gene are SQVTM and ANQGSEA. CDR3 residues: CSVGEGGATTEAFF. The CDR3 DNA sequence: TGCAGCGTGGGGGAGGGGGGGGCGACCACTGAAGCTTTCTTT.

The chain uses TRBV14 and TRBJ2-3; D perhaps matches TRBD2 (5 bases). The CDR3 runs to 16 residues. V was shortened by 3 bases and J by 2 bases, with 15 bases between the two germline ends. The germline gives CDR1 SGHDN, CDR2 FVKESK. CDR3 nucleotide sequence: TGTGCCAGCAGCCACTTCTGGGGAGACCTCACAGATACGCAGTATTTT. It translates to CASSHFWGDLTDTQYF.

This clonotype appeared many times. This chain uses TRBV7-3 with TRBJ2-5; no firm D call. With 4 bases removed from V and 2 bases from J, the gap between germline ends came to 8 bases. CDR3 length: 13 residues. Germline-derived CDR1 and CDR2 are SGHTA and FQGTGA. The chain's CDR3 is CASSYGSQETQYF. The CDR3 coding sequence is TGTGCCAGCAGCTACGGAAGTCAAGAGACCCAGTACTTC.

Only a few counts were recorded for this clonotype. The V call is TRBV7-9, the J call TRBJ1-5; TRBD1 might be the D (5 bases). V was cut by 4 bases and J by 2 bases, with 12 bases left in between. Germline V lookup: CDR1 SEHNR, CDR2 FQNEAQ (reference sequence). This CDR3 contains 15 residues. The CDR3 protein is CASSSSGYGNQPQHF. CDR3 nucleotides: TGTGCCAGCAGCTCCTCAGGGTACGGCAATCAGCCCCAGCATTTT.

V usage is TRBV29-1 and J usage is TRBJ2-1, with a possible D match to TRBD2 (5 bases). CDR1 is SQVTM, CDR2 ANQGSEA, per germline. With 8 bases removed from V and 6 bases from J, the gap between germline ends came to 17 bases. CDR3 length: 13 amino acids. CDR3: CSTLGSSSNEQFF. CDR3 sequence (DNA): TGCAGCACCCTTGGTTCTAGCAGCAATGAGCAGTTCTTC.

The chain is built from TRBV24-1 and TRBJ2-5, with 11 bases that match TRBD1. The ends lost 2 bases at V and 4 bases at J; junction bases unmatched: 5. The CDR3 runs to 16 residues. Germline V gives CDR1 KGHDR, CDR2 SFDVKD. CDR3 protein: CATSDWTGQGAETQYF. In DNA form, the CDR3 reads TGTGCCACCAGTGATTGGACAGGACAGGGGGCAGAGACCCAGTACTTC.

This clonotype appeared many times. The V and J genes are TRBV24-1 and TRBJ2-5; D is perhaps TRBD1 (5 bases). The CDR3 has 13 residues. In germline, CDR1 is KGHDR, CDR2 SFDVKD. V lost 4 bases and J 4 bases, leaving 9 bases between the germline ends. In nucleotides, the CDR3 is TGTGCCACCAGTGAATGGGGCTCAGAGACCCAGTACTTC. The encoded protein is CATSEWGSETQYF.

This clonotype occurred many times. The chain links TRBV27 to TRBJ1-1; the D is unclear. Germline CDR1 and CDR2: MNHEY and SMNVEV (reference sequence). Trimming removed 6 bases from V and 4 bases from J, with 18 bases in between. This CDR3 spans 15 amino acids. CDR3 nucleotides: TGTGCCAGCAGGCCATCATTTAGAAGCGGCACTGAAGCTTTCTTT. Translating it yields CASRPSFRSGTEAFF.

This clonotype came up many times. The chain is built from TRBV5-1 and TRBJ2-3, with D maybe TRBD2 (6 bases). The V and J ends lost 0 bases and 0 bases respectively, with 8 bases between them. The CDR3 is made up of 15 amino acids. CDR1 is SGHRS and CDR2 is YFSETQ in the germline V gene. Here the CDR3 reads CASSLGSGSTDTQYF. The DNA of the CDR3 is TGCGCCAGCAGCTTGGGGAGCGGGAGCACAGATACGCAGTATTTT.

CDR3 DNA: TGTGCCAGCAGTTATTTAGCGGGAGTCTTCGAGCAGTTCTTC. Translation: CASSYLAGVFEQFF. The gene calls are TRBV12-3 or TRBV12-4 and TRBJ2-1, with 9 bases that match TRBD2. V was clipped by 4 bases and J by 10 bases; unmatched bases: 8. The CDR3 spans 14 residues.

This clonotype was counted only a few times. As DNA, the CDR3 is TGTGCCACCCAGGGGGCAAAAGGAAAACTGTTTTTT. Translated: CATQGAKGKLFF. The rearrangement uses TRBV28 and TRBJ1-4; 8 bases fit TRBD1. The CDR3 runs to 12 residues. Germline lookup yields CDR1 MDHEN and CDR2 SYDVKM. The V gene end was trimmed by 10 bases and the J gene end by 10 bases; junction bases not matched to a gene: 8.

This clonotype has more than one count but fewer than ten. This chain connects TRBV2 to TRBJ2-5, with 15 bases matching TRBD2. This CDR3 has 16 residues. The trim removed 4 bases at V and 4 bases at J, leaving 4 bases unmatched. Per the germline V gene, CDR1 is SNHLY and CDR2 is FYNNEI. CDR3 in DNA: TGTGCCAGCAGTGTTGGGACTAGCGGGAGGCGAGAGACCCAGTACTTC. Encoded protein: CASSVGTSGRRETQYF. Full variable domain (rest looked up from reference TRBV2 and TRBJ2-5): EPEVTQTPSHQVTQMGQEVILRCVPISNHLYFYWYRQILGQKVEFLVSFYNNEISEKSEIFDDQFSVERPDGSNFTLKIRSTKLEDSAMYFCASSVGTSGRRETQYFGPGTRLLVL.

Here the CDR3 DNA reads TGCGCCAGCAGCCAATCGGGACTAGACACCGGGGAGCTGTTTTTT. This translates into CASSQSGLDTGELFF. This chain connects TRBV4-1 to TRBJ2-2, with 8 positions matching TRBD2. With 2 bases clipped from V and 3 bases from J, the junction kept 2 bases outside the gene matches. From germline, CDR1 is MGHRA and CDR2 YSYEKL. This CDR3 spans 15 amino acids.

This clonotype was picked up many times. CDR3 protein: CASSLAGQYNEQFF. CDR3 DNA: TGTGCCAGCAGCTTAGCGGGCCAATACAATGAGCAGTTCTTC. This chain connects TRBV11-2 to TRBJ2-1; D remains ambiguous. Germline CDR1 and CDR2: SGHAT and FQNNGV. This CDR3 has 14 residues. Trimming pared 1 base from V and 4 bases from J, leaving 8 bases between.

The chain has TRBV7-9 and TRBJ1-1; D is unresolved. Trimming pared 5 bases from V and 4 bases from J, leaving 17 bases between. This CDR3 is built from 15 residues. Germline V gene lookup returns CDR1 SEHNR and CDR2 FQNEAQ (reference sequence). Here the CDR3 reads CASSVSGLGSTEAFF. The CDR3 nucleotides read TGTGCCAGCAGCGTTAGTGGGCTGGGTAGCACTGAAGCTTTCTTT.

Many counts were recorded for this clonotype. The rearrangement joins TRBV29-1 to TRBJ2-7; TRBD1 matches 8 bases. The V gene end was trimmed by 4 bases and the J gene end by 9 bases; junction bases not matched to a gene: 8. This CDR3 contains 12 residues. From germline, CDR1 is SQVTM and CDR2 ANQGSEA. The CDR3 region has the DNA TGCAGCGTTGGGACAGGGAGAGGAGGGCAGTACTTC. It encodes CSVGTGRGGQYF.

This clonotype appeared a few times. The CDR3 region is CASSPDVYNEQFF. The CDR3, as DNA: TGCGCCAGCAGCCCGGACGTGTACAATGAGCAGTTCTTC. V gene TRBV5-1 combines with J gene TRBJ2-1; D remains unclear. Deletions cut 4 bases from V and 4 bases from J, with 9 bases between. CDR1 and CDR2 from the germline V gene are SGHRS and YFSETQ. The CDR3 totals 13 residues. Full variable domain (rest looked up from reference TRBV5-1 and TRBJ2-1): KAGVTQTPRYLIKTRGQQVTLSCSPISGHRSVSWYQQTPGQGLQFLFEYFSETQRNKGNFPGRFSGRQFSNSRSEMNVSTLELGDSALYLCASSPDVYNEQFFGPGTRLTVL.

There are a few counts of this clonotype. The J gene is TRBJ1-2, the V gene TRBV12-3 or TRBV12-4, with D possibly matching TRBD1 (5 bases). The CDR3 runs 15 residues. Trimming removed 8 bases from V and 3 bases from J, with 19 bases in between. This CDR3 reads CASQTIGGDHYGYTF. The CDR3, as DNA: TGTGCCAGCCAGACGATCGGGGGGGACCACTATGGCTACACCTTC.

With regard to this clonotype: A read error is possible here, since a much larger clone lies one base away. This chain joins TRBV25-1 and TRBJ1-1; the D is unclear. Germline CDR1 reads MGHDK; CDR2 reads SYGVNS. Trimming removed 6 bases at V and 7 bases at J, with 18 bases between. The CDR3 spans 14 residues. CDR3 amino acids: CASSPLGVGNEAFF. In DNA, the CDR3 is TGTGCCAGCAGCCCCCTTGGGGTTGGGAATGAAGCTTTCTTT.

This clonotype was counted ten times or more. The V call is TRBV27, the J call TRBJ1-5; D remains ambiguous. CDR1 and CDR2 (germline): MNHEY, SMNVEV (reference sequence). V dropped 3 bases and J dropped 2 bases, with 8 bases sitting between them. The length of the CDR3 is 14 residues. The CDR3 protein is CASSFNGGNQPQHF. CDR3 nucleotides: TGTGCCAGCAGTTTCAATGGGGGCAATCAGCCCCAGCATTTT.

This rearrangement joins TRBV5-1 to TRBJ1-2; TRBD1 agrees at 7 bases. Per germline, CDR1 SGHRS and CDR2 YFSETQ. The CDR3 length is 15 residues. Trimming removed 4 bases from V and 7 bases from J; junction bases left unmatched: 13. This CDR3 reads CASSNGDSPEGGYTF. The DNA for the CDR3 is TGCGCCAGCAGCAACGGGGACAGCCCGGAGGGTGGCTACACCTTC. Looking up the rest from reference TRBV5-1 and TRBJ1-2 gives the full variable domain: KAGVTQTPRYLIKTRGQQVTLSCSPISGHRSVSWYQQTPGQGLQFLFEYFSETQRNKGNFPGRFSGRQFSNSRSEMNVSTLELGDSALYLCASSNGDSPEGGYTFGSGTRLTVV.

This clonotype has just a few counts. The chain uses TRBV4-2 and TRBJ1-5; D unclear. This CDR3 contains 16 residues. Per germline, CDR1 LGHNA and CDR2 YNFKEQ. V was pared by 0 bases and J by 0 bases, with 9 bases between. CDR3 sequence reads: CASSQEPSNSNQPQHF. The DNA of the CDR3 is TGTGCCAGCAGCCAAGAGCCGAGTAATAGCAATCAGCCCCAGCATTTT.

This clonotype showed up just a few times. The chain recombines TRBV30 with TRBJ2-5; D is ambiguous. Trimming left V 1 base short and J 5 bases short, with 17 bases between. The CDR3 loop spans 15 amino acids. The germline V gene has CDR1 GTSNPN and CDR2 SVGIG (reference sequence). The CDR3 nucleotides are TGTGCCTGGAGTGCCTACTATGGATTTAGGGAGACCCAGTACTTC. The encoded protein is CAWSAYYGFRETQYF.

In its sample, this clonotype was seen a few times. This sequence joins TRBV27 and TRBJ2-2, with a tentative D call TRBD1 (6 bases). Germline V lookup: CDR1 MNHEY, CDR2 SMNVEV (reference sequence). There are 15 residues in the CDR3. The V end was cut by 5 bases, the J end by 5 bases, with 15 bases between. CDR3: CASSSHGGATGELFF. Written as DNA, the CDR3 is TGTGCCAGCAGTAGCCATGGGGGCGCGACCGGGGAGCTGTTTTTT.

The chain carries TRBV2 and TRBJ2-5, with 7 nucleotides matching TRBD2. V was pared by 5 bases and J by 3 bases, with 6 bases of the junction left unmatched. The CDR3 consists of 14 residues. CDR1 and CDR2 from the germline V gene are SNHLY and FYNNEI. CDR3 in amino acids: CASSWGGEEETQYF. In nucleotides, the CDR3 is TGTGCCAGCAGTTGGGGGGGGGAAGAAGAGACCCAGTACTTC.

There are a few counts of this clonotype. J is TRBJ2-3 and V is TRBV7-9; 8 bases match TRBD1. Germline loops: CDR1 SEHNR, CDR2 FQNEAQ (reference sequence). CDR3 size: 15 residues. Trimming removed 1 base from V and 5 bases from J; junction bases left unmatched: 5. CDR3 sequence: CASSLETGAQDTQYF. DNA of the CDR3: TGTGCCAGCAGCTTAGAGACAGGGGCACAAGATACGCAGTATTTT.